One T cell receptor beta chain is described in this entry. The antigen remains undetermined. CDR1 and CDR2 (germline): SGHVS, FNYEAQ. J was trimmed by 6 bases and V by 0 bases; bases with no gene match: 3. This CDR3 has 15 amino acids. The PCR contained 60 Vbeta and 13 Jbeta primers. Clones were sequenced by immunoSEQ multiplex PCR, and TCRdb holds only the in-frame ones, with some missing. The sample includes just under 60,000 clones. This record belongs to a study of cytomegalovirus exposure and HLA in healthy donors. The wider study: There were about 85 million unique TCRs (from HLA-typed donors) in an early data release. Study-wide results and caveats: Many donors shared some public TCRs, even though most TCR sequences were rare.

The V gene is TRBV7-6, the J gene TRBJ1-5, with TRBD1 identical over 9 bases. Source material: PBMCs. The sequence derives from a male donor in good health and CMV-seronegative. CDR3 protein: CASSLAGQGIQPQHF. In DNA, the CDR3 is TGTGCCAGCAGCTTAGCAGGACAGGGGATTCAGCCCCAGCATTTT. The full variable domain, rest sourced from reference TRBV7-6 and TRBJ1-5, is GAGVSQSPRYKVTKRGQDVALRCDPISGHVSLYWYRQALGQGPEFLTYFNYEAQQDKSGLPNDRFSAERPEGSISTLTIQRTEQRDSAMYRCASSLAGQGIQPQHFGDGTRLSIL.